These T cell receptor beta chains were read from a single sample in a study of blood T cell repertoires in COVID-19. TCRdb keeps only in-frame clones here, not all; method: immunoSEQ multiplex PCR. The sample shows around 300,000 clones, around 90% of them seen only once. Source material: PBMCs or T cells enriched from blood (not recorded which). The receptor set was obtained from a woman in her forties or fifties who had recovered from COVID-19. Both conserved end residues are part of each CDR3. A D gene is named only where the DNA matches it firmly. Expanded clones get a size class; other rows say once, few or many, or leave the size out.

d_gene	v_gene	abundance	j_gene	CDR3nt	CDR3aa
NA	TRBV6-5	NA	TRBJ2-7	TGTGCCAAATTCTCCAGAAGGGGCCGCCCTTACGAGCAGTACTTC	CAKFSRRGRPYEQYF
NA	TRBV10-3	NA	TRBJ1-1	TGTGCCATCAGTGAGACAGGGAACACTGAAGCTTTCTTT	CAISETGNTEAFF
TRBD1	TRBV19	NA	TRBJ2-1	TGTGCCAGTAGTCGGGACAGGGGGGTTGATGAGCAGTTCTTC	CASSRDRGVDEQFF
NA	TRBV2	NA	TRBJ2-7	TGTGCCAGCGTGGGGGGAGTAGGGTCCCACGAGCAGTACTTC	CASVGGVGSHEQYF
NA	TRBV20-1	NA	TRBJ2-7	TGCAGTGCCAGTGGTCCTGCTAGCTCCTACGAGCAGTACTTC	CSASGPASSYEQYF
TRBD1	TRBV2	NA	TRBJ1-2	TGTGCCAGCAGTGAACAGGGGGCAGGAGGCTACACCTTC	CASSEQGAGGYTF
NA	TRBV6-5	NA	TRBJ2-7	TGTGCCAGCAGTCGCAACAGGGCCGGCTACGAGCAGTACTTC	CASSRNRAGYEQYF
NA	TRBV6-5	few	TRBJ1-6	TGTGCCAGCAGTTACTCGTCCGGGTCGCCCCTCCACTTT	CASSYSSGSPLHF
NA	TRBV30	NA	TRBJ1-2	TGTGCCTGGTCTGGATGGGGGGTCCTTGCAAACTATGGCTACACCTTC	CAWSGWGVLANYGYTF
NA	TRBV18	NA	TRBJ1-5	TGTGCCAGCTCACCGAAAGGAGGAGCCCAAAATCAGCCCCAGCATTTT	CASSPKGGAQNQPQHF
TRBD1	TRBV18	NA	TRBJ1-2	TGTGCCAGCTCACCCCTTGGGACAGGGCGCGGCTATGGCTACACCTTC	CASSPLGTGRGYGYTF
TRBD1	TRBV28	NA	TRBJ1-5	TGTGCCAGCAGTCCCGGCCGACAGGGCTATCAGCCCCAGCATTTT	CASSPGRQGYQPQHF
TRBD2	TRBV6-1	NA	TRBJ2-1	TGTGCCAGCAGTGCCAACCCCGGGGGCGGGAGGAATGAGCAGTTCTTC	CASSANPGGGRNEQFF
NA	TRBV6-5	once	TRBJ1-5	TGTGCCAGCAGTTGGGACTTGAGAGGCAATCAGCCCCAGCATTTT	CASSWDLRGNQPQHF
NA	TRBV4-2	NA	TRBJ1-6	TGTGCCAGCAGCCAAGATTTAGGGAGAAGTTCACCCCTCCACTTT	CASSQDLGRSSPLHF
TRBD1	TRBV11-2	NA	TRBJ2-5	TGTGCCAGCAGCTTAGGACAGGGCAGATCTATGGAGACCCAGTACTTC	CASSLGQGRSMETQYF
NA	TRBV6-1	NA	TRBJ1-6	TGTGCCAGCAGTGAAACTAATCTTCCCCTCCACTTT	CASSETNLPLHF
NA	TRBV28	NA	TRBJ2-1	TGTGCCAGCAGTACCCCGGGACAAGAGAATTACAATGAGCAGTTCTTC	CASSTPGQENYNEQFF
TRBD1	TRBV28	NA	TRBJ1-3	TGTGCCAGCACTCTCTTGGGGACAGGGGCTGGAAACACCATATATTTT	CASTLLGTGAGNTIYF
TRBD1	TRBV19	NA	TRBJ2-3	TGTGCCAGTAGTATTGTCGGTAGTTGGGACAGAATCACAGATACGCAGTATTTT	CASSIVGSWDRITDTQYF
NA	TRBV28	NA	TRBJ1-5	TGTGCCAGCACCTGGGGGGGACAGCCCCAGCATTTT	CASTWGGQPQHF
NA	TRBV15	NA	TRBJ2-3	TGTGCCACCAGCAGGGGCACTAGCACAGATACGCAGTATTTT	CATSRGTSTDTQYF
NA	TRBV20-1	NA	TRBJ2-5	TGCAGTGCTAGTCCCCGTGTGGAGACCCAGTACTTC	CSASPRVETQYF
TRBD2	TRBV2	NA	TRBJ2-2	TGTGCCAGCAAGCGGGGACTAGCCAACACCGGGGAGCTGTTTTTT	CASKRGLANTGELFF
NA	TRBV7-8	NA	TRBJ1-5	TGTGCCAGCAGCTTAGACGGGAGGGGGGTCTTAAGCAATCAGCCCCAGCATTTT	CASSLDGRGVLSNQPQHF
TRBD1	TRBV6-2/TRBV6-3	NA	TRBJ1-5	TGTGCCAGCAGCGACAGGGACCGAGGCAATCAGCCCCAGCATTTT	CASSDRDRGNQPQHF
TRBD2	TRBV27	NA	TRBJ2-1	TGTGCCAGCAGTCCAACCATCGGAGCTAGCGGGAGTCATGAGCAGTTCTTC	CASSPTIGASGSHEQFF
TRBD1	TRBV6-6	NA	TRBJ1-5	TGTGCCAGCAGTCCCTCGGCAGGGGGCTATAGCAATCAGCCCCAGCATTTT	CASSPSAGGYSNQPQHF
NA	TRBV7-9	NA	TRBJ2-3	TGTGCCAGCAGCCCGAGTCGTCCGGGCACAGATACGCAGTATTTT	CASSPSRPGTDTQYF
NA	TRBV9	NA	TRBJ1-3	TGTGCCAGCAGCGTAACGTCTTATAGTAGCTCTGGAAACACCATATATTTT	CASSVTSYSSSGNTIYF
NA	TRBV7-9	NA	TRBJ1-1	TGTGCCAGCAGCCCGGCGGTGACAGCGAACACTGAAGCTTTCTTT	CASSPAVTANTEAFF
NA	TRBV24-1	NA	TRBJ2-1	TGTGCCACCAGTGACCAGACAGTAGGGAATGAGCAGTTCTTC	CATSDQTVGNEQFF
TRBD2	TRBV15	NA	TRBJ2-5	TGTGCCACCAGCAGGACTAGCGAACAAGAGACCCAGTACTTC	CATSRTSEQETQYF
TRBD1	TRBV28	NA	TRBJ1-3	TGTGCCAGCAGTTCGCAGGGGGCTTTATCTGGAAACACCATATATTTT	CASSSQGALSGNTIYF
TRBD1	TRBV3-1/TRBV3-2	NA	TRBJ2-1	TGTGCCAGCAGCCACAGACAGGGTGGATGGTTCGATGAGCAGTTCTTC	CASSHRQGGWFDEQFF
TRBD2	TRBV9	once	TRBJ2-5	TGTGCCAGCAGCGTTAGCGGGAGAGAAGAGACCCAGTACTTC	CASSVSGREETQYF